A selection of T cell receptor beta chains follows, all from one sample in a study of blood T cell repertoires in COVID-19. The method was immunoSEQ multiplex PCR; TCRdb's version includes in-frame clones alone and lacks a portion of them. Altogether some 270,000 clones are present, 65% to 85% being singletons, with the ten largest covering approximately 14%. Sequenced input: peripheral blood. Receptors originate from a person between 65 and 79 years old with COVID-19, enrolled during active disease. Each CDR3 is given with its conserved first and last residue. The D gene is left open where the match is weak. Not all rows give a size; the values are once, few, many and, for expanded clones, a class.

TRBD1	TRBV27	-	13	TRBJ1-2	CASTGTGGNGYTF	TGTGCCAGCACAGGGACAGGGGGAAATGGCTACACCTTC
-	TRBV7-2	-	12	TRBJ2-7	CASSASSYEQYF	TGTGCCAGCAGCGCGAGCTCCTACGAGCAGTACTTC
TRBD1	TRBV2	once	14	TRBJ1-1	CASSSDRVNTEAFF	TGTGCCAGCAGTTCGGACAGGGTGAACACTGAAGCTTTCTTT
TRBD1	TRBV28	-	13	TRBJ1-4	CASMEGASKKLFF	TGTGCCAGCATGGAGGGGGCCTCTAAAAAACTGTTTTTT
TRBD1	TRBV6-5	-	14	TRBJ1-1	CASIGTALNTEAFF	TGTGCCAGCATCGGGACAGCCCTGAACACTGAAGCTTTCTTT
TRBD2	TRBV24-1	-	12	TRBJ2-5	CATSSGMGTQYF	TGTGCCACCTCCAGCGGGATGGGGACCCAGTACTTC
-	TRBV5-6	-	13	TRBJ2-1	CASSLEPSNEQFF	TGTGCCAGCAGCTTGGAGCCTTCCAATGAGCAGTTCTTC
TRBD1	TRBV7-6	-	16	TRBJ1-2	CASSLGQGINPYGYTF	TGTGCCAGCAGCTTAGGACAGGGAATTAACCCTTATGGCTACACCTTC
-	TRBV15	-	18	TRBJ1-4	CATSSRISTGLHNEKLFF	TGTGCCACCAGCAGCCGGATATCGACAGGACTTCACAATGAAAAACTGTTTTTT
-	TRBV7-2	once	14	TRBJ1-6	CASSLGSNNSPLHF	TGTGCCAGCAGCTTAGGGAGCAATAATTCACCCCTCCACTTT
TRBD2	TRBV7-2	-	17	TRBJ2-2	CASSLVGAGVPTGELFF	TGTGCCAGCAGCTTAGTCGGAGCGGGAGTCCCCACCGGGGAGCTGTTTTTT
-	TRBV11-2	-	13	TRBJ2-3	CASSGLAADTQYF	TGTGCCAGCAGCGGGCTAGCCGCAGATACGCAGTATTTT
-	TRBV21-1	-	13	TRBJ2-1	CASSKQVAWKQFF	TGTGCCAGCAGCAAACAGGTGGCCTGGAAGCAGTTCTTC
TRBD1	TRBV12-3/TRBV12-4	-	13	TRBJ1-2	CASSSGRGNGYTF	TGTGCCAGCAGTTCGGGCAGGGGGAATGGCTACACCTTC
-	TRBV6-1	-	15	TRBJ2-5	CASSETTEYQETQYF	TGTGCCAGCAGTGAGACCACAGAGTACCAAGAGACCCAGTACTTC
-	TRBV12-3/TRBV12-4	-	12	TRBJ2-7	CASSFGNYEQYF	TGTGCCAGCAGTTTCGGTAATTACGAGCAGTACTTC
TRBD1	TRBV13	once	16	TRBJ2-6	CASSSSQGAGANVLTF	TGTGCCAGCAGCTCATCCCAGGGGGCTGGGGCCAACGTCCTGACTTTC
TRBD1	TRBV4-3	-	15	TRBJ1-6	CASSQQTGDGSPLHF	TGCGCCAGCAGCCAGCAGACAGGGGACGGTTCACCCCTCCACTTT
-	TRBV6-5	-	12	TRBJ1-5	CASSSQWPPQHF	TGTGCCAGCAGTTCCCAATGGCCGCCCCAGCATTTT
TRBD1	TRBV5-1	-	16	TRBJ1-3	CASSPGQGGSGNTIYF	TGCGCCAGCAGCCCGGGACAGGGGGGCTCTGGAAACACCATATATTTT
-	TRBV3-1/TRBV3-2	-	14	TRBJ1-6	CASSRRVSGSPLHF	TGTGCCAGCAGCCGCAGGGTTTCTGGTTCACCCCTCCACTTT
TRBD2	TRBV7-2	-	16	TRBJ2-3	CASSRNPLAGGGTQYF	TGTGCCAGCAGCAGAAACCCACTAGCGGGGGGCGGTACGCAGTATTTT